This TCR beta chain was obtained from a study of T cell responses to AZD1222 COVID-19 vaccine. The table came from immunoSEQ multiplex PCR; TCRdb's copy has only in-frame clones and leaves some out. The sample shows 130,000 or so clones, roughly 93% of them seen only once. V lost 4 bases and J lost 5; bases outside the gene matches: 4. This CDR3 region has 15 residues. CDR1 is MNHEY and CDR2 is SVGAGI in the germline V gene. Whole-study findings and limits: There were mostly white British donors and more females than males, and clonal diversity was possibly underestimated. Dominant CD4 TCR responses targeted spike regions 160-218 and 743-854. Of spike-specific TCRs, nearly half reportedly target regions left unmutated in variants.

On this clone itself: Its antigen remains unidentified. A much larger clone lies one base from this, so it may be a read error.

The origin of this receptor is an adult in good health. The gene calls are TRBV6-5 and TRBJ1-5, with 11 bases matching TRBD1. This specimen was peripheral blood, taken on day 0 of MenACWY control vaccination. The CDR3 reads CASSWTGGFDQPQHF. Written as DNA, the CDR3 is TGTGCCAGCAGTTGGACAGGGGGCTTCGATCAGCCCCAGCATTTT.